This TCR beta chain was identified in a study of blood T cell repertoires in COVID-19. Study in general: Material from acute and convalescent COVID-19 was sourced from the United States, Italy and Spain.

Germline loops: CDR1 KGHSH, CDR2 LQKENI. This CDR3 region has 15 residues. Trimming removed 5 bases from V and 4 bases from J; junction bases left unmatched: 3. Assay: immunoSEQ multiplex PCR; the TCRdb copy retains only in-frame clones and omits some. The data contain roughly 34,000 clones, 90% of them singletons. Source material: peripheral blood. The receptor's source is a man in his fifties or sixties with active or convalescent COVID-19. The V gene is TRBV18, the J gene TRBJ2-1, with 12 bases fitting TRBD2. The CDR3 spells CASSVLAGGYNEQFF. The CDR3 coding sequence is TGTGCCAGCTCAGTACTAGCGGGGGGTTACAATGAGCAGTTCTTC.